The 30 T cell receptor beta chains below were found in one sample sequenced in a study of neoadjuvant anti-PD-1 for oral cavity cancer. Profiling relied on immunoSEQ multiplex PCR, and the TCRdb table lists in-frame clones only, not all of them. The sample consists of 11,000 to 15,000 clones, around two thirds of them appearing once. The sample here was PBMCs, taken before nivolumab (anti-PD-1) treatment. These receptors all stem from a person between 35 and 79 years old with oral cavity squamous cell carcinoma.

This chain connects TRBV19 to TRBJ1-1; D unresolved. This CDR3 contains 16 residues. Germline assignment: CDR1 LNHDA and CDR2 SQIVND (reference sequence). Trimming removed 1 base at V and 0 bases at J, with 12 bases between. CDR3 nucleotide sequence: TGTGCCAGTAGTATAGCCGGACGAATCTTGAACACTGAAGCTTTCTTT. Its translation is CASSIAGRILNTEAFF.

The chain uses TRBV7-6 and TRBJ2-7, with 9 nucleotides matching TRBD2. From germline, CDR1 is SGHVS and CDR2 FNYEAQ. V was pared by 1 base and J by 6 bases, with 7 bases of the junction left unmatched. The CDR3 is made up of 15 amino acids. DNA for the CDR3: TGTGCCAGCAGCTTAGAACCTAGCGGGACTGGCGAGCAGTACTTC. It yields the protein CASSLEPSGTGEQYF.

The CDR3 sequence: CASSLAEARGYTF. CDR3 coding DNA: TGTGCCAGCAGCTTAGCGGAGGCGCGGGGCTACACCTTC. This rearrangement joins TRBV7-2 to TRBJ1-2, with D unresolved. The germline V gene encodes CDR1 SGHTA and CDR2 FQGNSA. With 0 bases removed from V and 8 bases from J, the gap between germline ends came to 10 bases. The length of the CDR3 is 13 residues.

The CDR3 DNA reads TGTGCCTGGAGTGTACGAGGTAAGGGAACGGACGAGCAGTACTTC. Its translation: CAWSVRGKGTDEQYF. The chain couples TRBV30 to TRBJ2-7; no firm D call. Trimming shortened V by 0 bases and J by 5 bases, and 17 bases separated the two germline ends. The length of the CDR3 is 15 residues. Germline V gene data show CDR1 as GTSNPN and CDR2 as SVGIG (reference sequence).

Only a few counts were recorded for this clone. This chain joins TRBV30 and TRBJ1-5; D gene unclear. Trimming cost V 1 base and J 3 bases, with 10 bases left between them. The CDR3 is 14 residues long. Germline CDR1 is GTSNPN and CDR2 is SVGIG (reference sequence). CDR3 bases: TGTGCCTGGAGTGAGGGAGAACACAATCAGCCCCAGCATTTT. It encodes CAWSEGEHNQPQHF. Complete variable domain (other parts from reference TRBV30 and TRBJ1-5): SQTIHQWPATLVQPVGSPLSLECTVEGTSNPNLYWYRQAAGRGLQLLFYSVGIGQISSEVPQNLSASRPQDRQFILSSKKLLLSDSGFYLCAWSEGEHNQPQHFGDGTRLSIL.

Here the CDR3 reads CASREGGNQPQHF. The CDR3 DNA is TGTGCCAGCAGAGAGGGGGGCAATCAGCCCCAGCATTTT. V is TRBV6-5 and J is TRBJ1-5; maybe TRBD1 (6 bases). V lost 6 bases, J lost 2 bases, and 8 bases lay in between. Germline loops: CDR1 MNHEY, CDR2 SVGAGI. The CDR3 spans 13 residues.

This clone has a handful of counts. CDR3 coding DNA: TGCGCCAGCAGTTTAGGAGATACGCAGTATTTT. Translating gives CASSLGDTQYF. The chain has TRBV10-1 and TRBJ2-3; D is ambiguous. CDR1 and CDR2 (germline): WNHNN, SYGVQD (reference sequence). V was pared by 5 bases and J by 5 bases, with 5 bases between. This CDR3 has 11 residues.

The chain joins TRBV21-1 to TRBJ2-3; the table assigns TRBD2, which was not confirmed against the DNA. TRBV21-1 is noted as a pseudogene. The CDR3 totals 17 residues. In nucleotides, the CDR3 is TGTGCCAGCAGCAAAAAGGCACGGCGGGAGGTTGTAGATACGCAGTATTTT. It specifies CASSKKARREVVDTQYF.

V gene TRBV6-1 combines with J gene TRBJ1-4; 7 bases line up with TRBD1. CDR3 length: 14 amino acids. From germline, CDR1 is MNHNS and CDR2 SASEGT. V trimming: 3 bases; J trimming: 8 bases; junction bases outside the gene matches: 6. CDR3 sequence reads: CASSDSDRDEKLFF. DNA of the CDR3: TGTGCCAGCAGTGATTCCGACAGGGACGAAAAACTGTTTTTT.

CDR3 sequence: CASSLGRDWASGTEAFF. CDR3 nucleotide sequence: TGTGCCAGCAGCTTAGGCCGAGACTGGGCGAGTGGCACTGAAGCTTTCTTT. V gene TRBV13 combines with J gene TRBJ1-1, with unresolved D. CDR1 is PRHDT and CDR2 is FYEKMQ in the germline V gene (reference sequence). Trimming stripped 0 bases from V and 4 bases from J, with 18 bases between. CDR3 length: 17 amino acids.

The chain carries TRBV7-2 and TRBJ2-1; D is ambiguous. This CDR3 has 13 residues. Trimming cost V 5 bases and J 7 bases, with 12 bases left between them. CDR1 SGHTA and CDR2 FQGNSA come from the germline V gene. This CDR3 is CASSRQQLNEQFF. DNA for the CDR3: TGTGCCAGCAGCAGGCAACAGTTGAATGAGCAGTTCTTC.

This rearrangement joins TRBV13 to TRBJ2-1, with unresolved D. The germline V and J ends were trimmed by 3 bases and 4 bases, with 16 bases remaining between them. The CDR3 length is 16 residues. Germline V lookup: CDR1 PRHDT, CDR2 FYEKMQ (reference sequence). CDR3: CASSFVGPPKYNEQFF. The CDR3 coding sequence is TGTGCCAGCAGCTTTGTCGGGCCTCCGAAATACAATGAGCAGTTCTTC.

The rearrangement joins TRBV7-8 to TRBJ1-4; D gene unclear. The V gene's germline CDR1 is SGHVS and CDR2 FQNEAQ. V was clipped by 1 base and J by 8 bases, with 11 bases between them. The CDR3 contains 14 residues. Written as DNA, the CDR3 is TGTGCCAGCAGCTTAGGAGGGTTTGGCGAAAAACTGTTTTTT. It specifies CASSLGGFGEKLFF.

This clone is judged medium-sized (0.01 to 0.1%). This rearrangement joins TRBV2 to TRBJ1-1; no firm D call. V lost 6 bases to trimming and J lost 0 bases, with 11 bases between them. Germline values: CDR1 SNHLY, CDR2 FYNNEI. The CDR3 runs 14 residues. This CDR3 reads CASSPTSLNTEAFF. The DNA for the CDR3 is TGTGCCAGCAGCCCAACCTCTTTGAACACTGAAGCTTTCTTT. The whole variable domain, filled in from reference TRBV2 and TRBJ1-1, reads EPEVTQTPSHQVTQMGQEVILRCVPISNHLYFYWYRQILGQKVEFLVSFYNNEISEKSEIFDDQFSVERPDGSNFTLKIRSTKLEDSAMYFCASSPTSLNTEAFFGQGTRLTVV.

CDR3 sequence (DNA): TGTGCCAGCAGCTTAGCTAGCGGGAACAATGAGCAGTTCTTC. Its translation: CASSLASGNNEQFF. This chain uses TRBV11-3 with TRBJ2-1; 9 bases map to TRBD2. With 1 base clipped from V and 5 bases from J, the junction kept 0 bases outside the gene matches. Germline V lookup: CDR1 SGHNT, CDR2 YENEEA. The CDR3 length is 14 residues. Full variable domain (rest looked up from reference TRBV11-3 and TRBJ2-1): EAGVVQSPRYKIIEKKQPVAFWCNPISGHNTLYWYLQNLGQGPELLIRYENEEAVDDSQLPKDRFSAERLKGVDSTLKIQPAELGDSAVYLCASSLASGNNEQFFGPGTRLTVL.

The chain is built from TRBV7-9 and TRBJ1-2; D uncertain. The V and J ends lost 0 bases and 8 bases respectively, with 7 bases between them. The CDR3 length is 12 residues. Germline values: CDR1 SEHNR, CDR2 FQNEAQ (reference sequence). CDR3 nucleotides: TGTGCCAGCAGCTTAGCTTGGACCGGCTACACCTTC. Translated, it gives CASSLAWTGYTF.

V gene TRBV30 combines with J gene TRBJ1-2, with 8 bases lining up with TRBD1. The CDR3 length is 11 residues. The V gene end was trimmed by 7 bases and the J gene end by 8 bases; junction bases not matched to a gene: 6. Per germline, CDR1 GTSNPN and CDR2 SVGIG (reference sequence). The CDR3 region has the DNA TGTGCCTCAGGACAGGGCGACGGCTACACCTTC. Translating it yields CASGQGDGYTF.

V gene TRBV5-1 combines with J gene TRBJ2-5; 8 nucleotides match TRBD1. The DNA end is a closer match to TRBJ2-7, so the J assignment may be wrong. The CDR3 runs to 14 residues. Looked up from germline, CDR1 is SGHRS and CDR2 is YFSETQ. DNA of the CDR3: TGCGCCAGCAGCTCCGGACAGGGCTCCTACGAGCAGTACTTC. It is translated as CASSSGQGSYEQYF.

The V and J genes are TRBV5-1 and TRBJ2-7; the D is unclear. Trimming removed 4 bases from V and 4 bases from J, with 12 bases in between. The CDR3 runs to 13 residues. From germline, CDR1 is SGHRS and CDR2 YFSETQ. In DNA, the CDR3 is TGCGCCAGCAGCCGAGGACGGATGTACGAGCAGTACTTC. Translated: CASSRGRMYEQYF.

The table lists this clone with a few counts. V gene TRBV11-2 combines with J gene TRBJ1-6; no definite D call. Germline V CDR1 and CDR2: SGHAT, FQNNGV. With 6 bases removed from V and 6 bases from J, the gap between germline ends came to 12 bases. There are 14 residues in the CDR3. CDR3: CASSAEAGNSPLHF. For the CDR3, the DNA is TGTGCCAGCAGTGCGGAGGCGGGTAATTCACCCCTCCACTTT.

The gene calls are TRBV19 and TRBJ1-3, with no clear D. Germline values: CDR1 LNHDA, CDR2 SQIVND (reference sequence). V gave up 3 bases and J gave up 0 bases, with 12 bases separating them. The CDR3 consists of 16 residues. CDR3 residues: CASSMEERLSGNTIYF. CDR3 sequence (DNA): TGTGCCAGTAGTATGGAGGAGCGGCTCTCTGGAAACACCATATATTTT.

V and J are TRBV2 and TRBJ1-2, with 8 bases aligning to TRBD1. Losses at the gene ends were 5 bases for V and 4 bases for J; bases not matched to a gene: 6. Germline assignment: CDR1 SNHLY and CDR2 FYNNEI. The CDR3 is 14 residues long. The CDR3 region has the DNA TGTGCCAGCAGTTCCGAGACAGGGGCCTATGGCTACACCTTC. It yields the protein CASSSETGAYGYTF.

The V gene is TRBV5-1, the J gene TRBJ2-5, with D maybe TRBD2 (6 bases). Deletions cut 6 bases from V and 0 bases from J, with 6 bases between. The CDR3 extends over 12 amino acids. Germline loops: CDR1 SGHRS, CDR2 YFSETQ. DNA of the CDR3: TGCGCCAGCACTAGCGACCAAGAGACCCAGTACTTC. Its protein product is CASTSDQETQYF. The variable domain in full, completed from reference TRBV5-1 and TRBJ2-5, reads KAGVTQTPRYLIKTRGQQVTLSCSPISGHRSVSWYQQTPGQGLQFLFEYFSETQRNKGNFPGRFSGRQFSNSRSEMNVSTLELGDSALYLCASTSDQETQYFGPGTRLLVL.

This clone came up a few times. The chain uses TRBV6-5 and TRBJ1-2; D call uncertain. This CDR3 has 14 amino acids. Germline CDR1 is MNHEY and CDR2 is SVGAGI. Trimming removed 0 bases from V and 7 bases from J, with 12 bases in between. In DNA, the CDR3 is TGTGCCAGCAGTTACTCGAGAGCACCAGTTGGCTACACCTTC. This sequence encodes CASSYSRAPVGYTF.

This clone appeared a single time. CDR3 sequence reads: CASSIGTSGRDTQYF. In nucleotides, the CDR3 is TGTGCCAGCAGTATCGGGACTAGCGGGAGGGATACGCAGTATTTT. This chain uses TRBV27 with TRBJ2-3; TRBD2 aligns across 15 bases. Germline CDR1 MNHEY, CDR2 SMNVEV (reference sequence). V was clipped by 5 bases and J by 6 bases; unmatched bases: 3. There are 15 residues in the CDR3.

V and J are TRBV29-1 and TRBJ1-1; unclear D gene. V was cut by 0 bases and J by 1 base, with 9 bases left in between. Looked up from germline, CDR1 is SQVTM and CDR2 is ANQGSEA. This CDR3 comprises 14 residues. CDR3 amino acids: CSVEETPANTEAFF. In nucleotides, the CDR3 is TGCAGCGTTGAAGAAACACCTGCGAACACTGAAGCTTTCTTT.

This chain connects TRBV10-3 to TRBJ2-5, with 16 bases matching TRBD2. Trimming cost V 4 bases and J 5 bases; bases outside gene matches: 4. The CDR3 runs to 16 residues. Per the germline V gene, CDR1 is ENHRY and CDR2 is SYGVKD. DNA of the CDR3: TGTGCCATCAGTGCGGGGACTAGCGGGGGGGTGGAGACCCAGTACTTC. This gives the protein CAISAGTSGGVETQYF.

The chain links TRBV29-1 to TRBJ2-1; 7 bases map to TRBD2. CDR3 size: 17 residues. Germline-derived CDR1 and CDR2 are SQVTM and ANQGSEA. The V and J ends lost 5 bases and 0 bases, in that order; junction bases with no gene match: 13. This CDR3 reads CSVPLGRSGISYNEQFF. CDR3 bases: TGCAGCGTTCCTCTGGGGAGAAGCGGGATCTCCTACAATGAGCAGTTCTTC.

The chain links TRBV5-1 to TRBJ1-3, with D tentatively TRBD1 (6 bases). Germline V gene data show CDR1 as SGHRS and CDR2 as YFSETQ. Deletions cut 3 bases from V and 4 bases from J, with 14 bases between. The CDR3 consists of 15 residues. In nucleotides, the CDR3 is TGCGCCAGCAGCTCGGGGGGCGCGGGCGGAAACACCATATATTTT. Translating it yields CASSSGGAGGNTIYF. Complete variable domain (other parts from reference TRBV5-1 and TRBJ1-3): KAGVTQTPRYLIKTRGQQVTLSCSPISGHRSVSWYQQTPGQGLQFLFEYFSETQRNKGNFPGRFSGRQFSNSRSEMNVSTLELGDSALYLCASSSGGAGGNTIYFGEGSWLTVV.

This clone was found once. V gene TRBV2 combines with J gene TRBJ1-1; 10 nucleotides align to TRBD1. Unmatched junction bases numbered 9, after V lost 6 bases and J lost 5 bases. The germline V gene encodes CDR1 SNHLY and CDR2 FYNNEI. The length of the CDR3 is 15 residues. CDR3 bases: TGTGCCAGCAGGAGGGGACAGGGGTCGGGTACTGAAGCTTTCTTT. Its protein product is CASRRGQGSGTEAFF. The variable domain in full, completed from reference TRBV2 and TRBJ1-1, reads EPEVTQTPSHQVTQMGQEVILRCVPISNHLYFYWYRQILGQKVEFLVSFYNNEISEKSEIFDDQFSVERPDGSNFTLKIRSTKLEDSAMYFCASRRGQGSGTEAFFGQGTRLTVV.